Listed here is a single T cell receptor beta chain. This record belongs to a study of control samples from healthy donors and cancer patients. Germline loops: CDR1 SGHNT, CDR2 YYREEE (reference sequence). This CDR3 comprises 14 residues. The V end lost 4 bases, the J end lost 0 bases, and 8 bases lay between the germline ends. TCRdb's table, derived via immunoSEQ multiplex PCR, lists solely in-frame clones and lacks some. The sample carries roughly 64,000 clones, 90% recorded once. This chain joins TRBV5-4 and TRBJ2-4; D uncertain. The receptor's source is a woman between 50 and 59 years old with colorectal cancer. Sequences were obtained from PBMCs. The CDR3 DNA is TGTGCCAGCAGCACCCGACTAGCCAAAAACATTCAGTACTTC. Protein sequence: CASSTRLAKNIQYF.